This T cell receptor beta chain was retrieved from a study of tumor-infiltrating lymphocytes in primary liver carcinoma. Study details: Patients included men and women of 30 to 69 years. Tumor lesions were T1-T3 N0M0 and spanned about 4 to 10 cm.

The length of the CDR3 is 15 residues. Per the germline V gene, CDR1 is MNHNY and CDR2 is SVGAGI (reference sequence). About this clonotype itself: Its specificity is unknown. Since a much larger clone is just one base distant, this may be a read error.

Unsorted whole blood yielded blood RNA, and germline DNA was extracted as well. TCR beta cDNA was reverse-transcribed from around 0.55 ug of total RNA. The reaction used a constant-region primer and ProtoScript II reverse transcriptase. The TCR beta library was amplified through three nested multiplex PCR rounds in a modified ARM-PCR procedure. Rounds one and two of PCR, each of roughly 10 cycles, were primed with TRBV1-TRBV30 forward primers and a C-beta reverse primer. Each CDR3 protein is one row after TCRdb ran MiXCR on the multiplex PCR reads. The sample has hundreds of thousands of distinct CDR3 sequences, almost 60% seen once. Study-wide results and limits: Compared with blood, tumor repertoires held significantly more in their top 250 clones.

Sample: peripheral blood. This TCR came from a woman aged 30 to 39 with primary liver carcinoma and hepatitis B virus infection. J is TRBJ2-7 and V is TRBV6-6; TRBD2 agrees at 7 bases. This CDR3 reads CSSSREGLWGDEQYF. Written as DNA, the CDR3 is TGTTCCAGCAGCCGAGAGGGACTATGGGGCGACGAGCAGTACTTC.